A single sample is the source of the 7 T cell receptor beta chains below, sequenced in a study of cytotoxic CD8 clonotypes in ibrutinib-treated CLL. Sequencing was performed with immunoSEQ multiplex PCR; in TCRdb, only in-frame clones are kept and a portion is missing. In the table there are around 130,000 clones, around 84% of which are singletons. Here the sequenced sample was PBMCs, taken after 24 months of ibrutinib treatment. The receptor source for this set is a human donor with chronic lymphocytic leukemia.

V gene TRBV7-2 combines with J gene TRBJ1-2, with unresolved D. Germline assignment: CDR1 SGHTA and CDR2 FQGNSA. The ends were cut back, 5 bases at V and 0 bases at J, with 10 bases in the middle. The CDR3 sequence is 14 residues long. CDR3 protein: CASSIRRANYGYTF. The CDR3 nucleotides read TGTGCCAGCAGCATAAGGAGGGCTAACTATGGCTACACCTTC.

This clone was recorded once. V and J are TRBV14 and TRBJ2-2, with 8 positions matching TRBD1. This CDR3 is 16 amino acids long. Germline CDR1 and CDR2: SGHDN and FVKESK. V shed 3 bases and J 1 base; nucleotides not matched to a gene: 4. CDR3 loop: CASSHYGQGNTGELFF. DNA of the CDR3: TGTGCCAGCAGCCACTACGGACAGGGGAACACCGGGGAGCTGTTTTTT.

The CDR3 protein is CASSEKTNTEAFF. The CDR3 nucleotides read TGTGCCAGCTCCGAGAAAACGAACACTGAAGCTTTCTTT. The chain combines TRBV18 with TRBJ1-1; D is uncertain. Germline-derived CDR1 and CDR2 are KGHSH and LQKENI. Trimming took off 6 bases at V and 1 base at J, with 9 bases between the two ends. The CDR3 extends over 13 amino acids.

V usage is TRBV5-6 and J usage is TRBJ2-5; D is possibly TRBD1 (6 bases). V gave up 4 bases and J gave up 0 bases, with 16 bases separating them. Looked up from germline, CDR1 is SGHDT and CDR2 is YYEEEE. This CDR3 has 16 amino acids. Here the CDR3 reads CASSLPGHSYQETQYF. The CDR3 nucleotides are TGTGCCAGCAGCCTGCCGGGACACAGCTACCAAGAGACCCAGTACTTC.

This clone was counted a few times. The chain has TRBV20-1 and TRBJ2-1; D gene uncertain. V lost 4 bases to trimming and J lost 6 bases, with 4 bases between them. The CDR3 sequence is 10 residues long. CDR1 DFQATT and CDR2 SNEGSKA come from the germline V gene (reference sequence). This CDR3 is CSAISNEQFF. CDR3 nucleotide sequence: TGCAGTGCTATCAGCAATGAGCAGTTCTTC.

Written as DNA, the CDR3 is TGTGCCAGCACTCGAGGGTCCACTGAAGCTTTCTTT. The encoded protein is CASTRGSTEAFF. The rearrangement links TRBV6-6 to TRBJ1-1; D remains ambiguous. The CDR3 has 12 amino acids. With 7 bases removed from V and 4 bases from J, the gap between germline ends came to 10 bases. Germline lookup yields CDR1 MNHNY and CDR2 SVGAGI (reference sequence).

The genes are TRBV5-4 and TRBJ1-2; TRBD1 matches 9 bases. CDR1 is SGHNT, CDR2 YYREEE, per germline (reference sequence). The CDR3 is made up of 17 amino acids. Trimming took 1 base from V and 5 from J; bases not matched to a gene: 12. CDR3 region: CASSLPSRTGDSYGYTF. In DNA form, the CDR3 reads TGTGCCAGCAGCTTGCCCTCGAGGACAGGGGACTCTTATGGCTACACCTTC.